This TCR beta chain was sequenced in a study of blood T cell repertoires in COVID-19. Study-wide background: The origin of the acute and convalescent COVID-19 samples was the United States, Italy and Spain. PBMCs, B-cell-depleted T cells, or T cells were the source of the cDNA or gDNA that made up the material.

Deletions cut 11 bases from V and 3 bases from J, with 14 bases between. CDR3 length: 13 residues. CDR1 and CDR2 (germline): MDHEN, SYDVKM. Only in-frame clones appear in the TCRdb table, and some are missing; sequencing was by immunoSEQ multiplex PCR. The table lists about 200,000 clones, 70% to 90% of them singletons. The V call is TRBV28, the J call TRBJ1-5; D perhaps matches TRBD1 (6 bases). The sequenced material came from peripheral blood. This clonotype originated in a woman of 80 years or more with acute or convalescent COVID-19. The CDR3 coding sequence is TGTGCCTCAGAGGGGGGGGCCAATCAGCCCCAGCATTTT. This sequence encodes CASEGGANQPQHF.